Listed here is a single T cell receptor (beta chain). Its cognate antigen is unknown. Compared with germline, one end of the junction differs, possibly owing to a read error. The CDR3 is 12 residues long. From germline, CDR1 is MDHEN and CDR2 SYDVKM. The protocol was immunoSEQ multiplex PCR, while the TCRdb copy is restricted to in-frame clones and leaves out a portion. The repertoire consists of 2 million to 2.5 million clones, with almost 96% occurring once and the leading ten covering more than 0.1%. This entry belongs to a study of shared clonotypes between healthy human individuals. Study-level points and caveats: Between a few donors, naive CD4 clonotypes were shared at a level of approximately 5%.

The receptor was derived from a man aged 18 to 30 in good health. The sample consisted of naive CD4+ T cells sorted from blood. Subset described: CD45RA+ positively selected. The genes are TRBV28 and TRBJ1-1, with D possibly TRBD1 on 6 matching bases. The CDR3, as DNA: TGTGCCAGTAGTTTCCGGGGGGCGAAAGCTTTCTTT. Translated: CASSFRGAKAFF.